A selection of T cell receptor beta chains follows, all from one sample in a study of technical replicates of blood from a few donors. TCRdb's table, derived via immunoSEQ multiplex PCR, lists solely in-frame clones and lacks some. Of approximately 70,000 clones in the sample, around 90% were seen once. The sample consisted of T cells isolated from PBMCs. The receptors shown here come from a human donor in good health. CDR3s include the opening cysteine and the closing phenylalanine or tryptophan. A D gene is named only where the DNA matches it firmly. Size tells how often a clone was seen (once, few, many) or the class of an expanded clone, and some rows leave it out.

D	V	size	J	CDR3	DNA
TRBD2	TRBV7-3	.	TRBJ2-7	CASSPSGTRDEQYF	TGTGCCAGCAGCCCTAGTGGGACTAGGGACGAGCAGTACTTC
.	TRBV7-2	.	TRBJ2-5	CASSFGLQETQYF	TGTGCCAGCAGCTTCGGTTTGCAAGAGACCCAGTACTTC
.	TRBV13	once	TRBJ2-7	CASSRIGSPAYEQYF	TGTGCCAGCAGCCGAATTGGTAGCCCAGCCTACGAGCAGTACTTC
.	TRBV4-1	.	TRBJ2-7	CASSQGTPGLSEQYF	TGCGCCAGCAGCCAAGGTACCCCGGGGTTGTCCGAGCAGTACTTC
.	TRBV15	.	TRBJ1-4	CATSRNYTPDRSEKLFF	TGTGCCACCAGCAGAAATTATACACCCGACAGATCTGAAAAACTGTTTTTT
.	TRBV11-2	.	TRBJ2-1	CASSFRTASSSYNEQFF	TGTGCCAGCAGTTTCAGGACTGCCTCGAGCTCCTACAATGAGCAGTTCTTC
TRBD2	TRBV19	.	TRBJ2-7	CASSITSGVYEQYF	TGTGCCAGTAGTATTACTAGCGGGGTTTACGAGCAGTACTTC
.	TRBV27	.	TRBJ1-2	CASRTEEYGYTF	TGTGCCAGCAGGACAGAAGAGTATGGCTACACCTTC
TRBD2	TRBV4-2	.	TRBJ2-3	CASSQEAGATDTQYF	TGTGCCAGCAGCCAAGAAGCGGGAGCGACAGATACGCAGTATTTT
.	TRBV5-1	.	TRBJ2-7	CASSLSPPAYEQYF	TGCGCCAGCAGCTTATCCCCCCCGGCCTACGAGCAGTACTTC
TRBD1	TRBV30	.	TRBJ1-2	CAWSAITSPGQINYGYTF	TGTGCCTGGAGTGCGATTACATCTCCGGGACAGATCAATTATGGCTACACCTTC
.	TRBV15	once	TRBJ1-5	CATSRVWQGWQQPQHF	TGTGCCACCAGCAGAGTGTGGCAGGGCTGGCAACAGCCCCAGCATTTT
TRBD1	TRBV7-8	.	TRBJ2-1	CASSLPGQGRSEQFF	TGTGCCAGCAGCTTACCGGGACAGGGGAGAAGTGAGCAGTTCTTC
.	TRBV29-1	.	TRBJ2-7	CSVTATTYEQYF	TGCAGCGTGACAGCTACAACCTACGAGCAGTACTTC
TRBD2	TRBV5-1	.	TRBJ2-1	CASSWGETSGRYNEQFF	TGCGCCAGCAGCTGGGGGGAGACTAGCGGGAGATACAATGAGCAGTTCTTC
.	TRBV19	.	TRBJ2-2	CASSILGAWNTGELFF	TGTGCCAGTAGTATACTTGGGGCCTGGAACACCGGGGAGCTGTTTTTT
TRBD1	TRBV10-3	.	TRBJ1-4	CAISEGTGAGNEKLFF	TGTGCCATCAGTGAGGGTACAGGGGCTGGTAATGAAAAACTGTTTTTT
.	TRBV16	.	TRBJ1-1	CASSQSGTKNTEAFF	TGTGCCAGCAGCCAATCCGGGACAAAGAACACTGAAGCTTTCTTT
.	TRBV6-5	.	TRBJ2-7	CASSYRQTYEQYF	TGTGCCAGCAGTTATAGACAGACCTACGAGCAGTACTTC
.	TRBV9	.	TRBJ2-7	CAGSRSYFGEQYF	TGTGCCGGATCTAGGTCGTATTTCGGGGAGCAGTACTTC
.	TRBV27	.	TRBJ1-2	CASSLTGANYGYTF	TGTGCCAGCAGCCTGACAGGAGCTAACTATGGCTACACCTTC
TRBD2	TRBV25-1	.	TRBJ2-7	CASSELTRDYNYEQYF	TGTGCCAGCAGTGAACTCACCCGGGACTACAACTACGAGCAGTACTTC
.	TRBV10-1	.	TRBJ2-7	CASSDSDKRYEQYF	TGCGCCAGCAGTGATTCGGACAAACGCTACGAGCAGTACTTC
TRBD2	TRBV5-8	.	TRBJ2-1	CASYTSGVYNEQFF	TGTGCCAGCTATACTAGCGGGGTGTACAATGAGCAGTTCTTC
.	TRBV18	.	TRBJ2-5	CASSSQGSYQETQYF	TGTGCCAGCTCATCCCAGGGGTCTTACCAAGAGACCCAGTACTTC
.	TRBV5-8	.	TRBJ2-5	CASSFGRAEETQYF	TGTGCCAGCAGCTTCGGCAGGGCTGAAGAGACCCAGTACTTC
TRBD2	TRBV10-2	.	TRBJ2-7	CASRELAGGNEQYF	TGCGCCAGCAGAGAACTAGCGGGAGGTAACGAGCAGTACTTC
.	TRBV6-1	.	TRBJ2-5	CASTRRGGVGETQYF	TGTGCCAGCACCAGAAGAGGGGGGGTAGGGGAGACCCAGTACTTC
.	TRBV6-5	.	TRBJ2-3	CASSRLGTDTQYF	TGTGCCAGCAGCCGACTAGGAACGGATACGCAGTATTTT
TRBD2	TRBV6-5	once	TRBJ2-3	CASRGLAGEDTQYF	TGTGCCAGCAGAGGACTAGCGGGAGAAGATACGCAGTATTTT
TRBD2	TRBV5-4	.	TRBJ2-3	CASSRYPAGEADTQYF	TGTGCCAGCAGCCGATATCCAGCGGGAGAGGCAGATACGCAGTATTTT
.	TRBV27	.	TRBJ1-2	CASSATGTELYGYTF	TGTGCCAGCAGTGCTACCGGGACTGAACTCTATGGCTACACCTTC
.	TRBV9	.	TRBJ2-7	CASSGPRGHEQYF	TGTGCCAGCAGCGGACCCAGGGGACACGAGCAGTACTTC
TRBD2	TRBV4-1	.	TRBJ2-7	CASSQEPSGILRYEQYF	TGCGCCAGCAGCCAAGAACCCAGCGGGATCCTTCGGTACGAGCAGTACTTC
.	TRBV5-4	.	TRBJ2-7	CASSLAVVTGVYEQYF	TGTGCCAGCAGCTTGGCAGTCGTGACAGGAGTCTACGAGCAGTACTTC
TRBD2	TRBV6-5	.	TRBJ2-3	CASSYFREATDTQYF	TGTGCCAGCAGTTACTTCCGGGAGGCCACAGATACGCAGTATTTT
.	TRBV7-8	.	TRBJ2-5	CASSPGTYGETQYF	TGTGCCAGCAGCCCTGGGACTTACGGGGAGACCCAGTACTTC
.	TRBV6-4	.	TRBJ1-5	CASSDNEGEYSNQPQHF	TGTGCCAGCAGTGACAACGAGGGGGAATATAGCAATCAGCCCCAGCATTTT
.	TRBV28	.	TRBJ1-5	CASSPRGSINQPQHF	TGTGCCAGCAGTCCTAGAGGATCGATCAATCAGCCCCAGCATTTT
.	TRBV4-2	.	TRBJ2-7	CASSQESRGDEQYF	TGTGCCAGCAGCCAAGAAAGTCGCGGAGACGAGCAGTACTTC
TRBD1	TRBV18	.	TRBJ1-4	CASSPQTRTGVEKLFF	TGTGCCAGCTCACCACAAACCCGGACAGGGGTTGAAAAACTGTTTTTT
.	TRBV4-3	once	TRBJ2-7	CASSLTRLAPSYEQYF	TGCGCCAGCAGCCTTACCCGGCTAGCTCCCTCCTACGAGCAGTACTTC
.	TRBV9	.	TRBJ2-5	CASTRGLWETQYF	TGTGCCAGCACCAGGGGTTTATGGGAGACCCAGTACTTC
.	TRBV5-4	.	TRBJ1-1	CASSFGQLSFQEAFF	TGTGCCAGCAGCTTTGGGCAGCTATCCTTTCAGGAAGCTTTCTTT
.	TRBV11-2	.	TRBJ1-5	CASSPRAGGNQPQHF	TGTGCCAGCAGCCCCCGCGCCGGAGGCAATCAGCCCCAGCATTTT
TRBD2	TRBV4-3	.	TRBJ2-5	CASSPSLSGTPQETQYF	TGCGCCAGCAGCCCGAGCCTAAGCGGGACTCCGCAAGAGACCCAGTACTTC
.	TRBV6-5	.	TRBJ2-1	CASSRPGLNNEQFF	TGTGCCAGCAGTCGGCCGGGACTGAACAATGAGCAGTTCTTC
.	TRBV27	.	TRBJ2-7	CASSLGADLYEQYF	TGTGCCAGCAGTTTGGGGGCAGACCTCTACGAGCAGTACTTC
.	TRBV2	.	TRBJ1-4	CASMTFQGLEEKLFF	TGTGCCAGCATGACATTTCAGGGTTTGGAGGAAAAACTGTTTTTT
TRBD2	TRBV10-3	.	TRBJ2-7	CAISEASGYYEQYF	TGTGCCATCAGTGAGGCTAGCGGGTACTACGAGCAGTACTTC